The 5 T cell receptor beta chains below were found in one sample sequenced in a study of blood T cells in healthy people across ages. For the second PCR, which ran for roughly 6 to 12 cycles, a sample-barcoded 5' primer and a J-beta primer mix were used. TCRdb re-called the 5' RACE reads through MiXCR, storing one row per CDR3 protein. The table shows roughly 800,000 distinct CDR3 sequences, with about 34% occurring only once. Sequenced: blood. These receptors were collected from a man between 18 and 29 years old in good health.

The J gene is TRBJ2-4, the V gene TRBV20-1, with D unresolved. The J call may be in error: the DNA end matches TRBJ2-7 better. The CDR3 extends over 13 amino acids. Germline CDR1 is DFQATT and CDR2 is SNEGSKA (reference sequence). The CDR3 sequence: CSARGPQTYEQYF. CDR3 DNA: TGCAGTGCTAGAGGTCCGCAAACCTACGAGCAGTACTTC.

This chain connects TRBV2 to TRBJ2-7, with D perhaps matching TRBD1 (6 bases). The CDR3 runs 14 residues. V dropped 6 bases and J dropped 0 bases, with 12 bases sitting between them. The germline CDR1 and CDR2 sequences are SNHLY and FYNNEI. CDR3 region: CASRRGQPSYEQYF. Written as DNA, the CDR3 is TGTGCCAGCAGACGAGGACAGCCCTCCTACGAGCAGTACTTC.

CDR3 sequence (DNA): TGCGCCAGCAGCTTACAAGCCACAGATACGCAGTATTTT. Residues: CASSLQATDTQYF. V is TRBV5-1 and J is TRBJ2-3; D is ambiguous. The germline V gene encodes CDR1 SGHRS and CDR2 YFSETQ. This CDR3 comprises 13 residues. V dropped 2 bases and J dropped 2 bases, with 6 bases sitting between them. Drawing the rest from reference TRBV5-1 and TRBJ2-3, the complete variable domain is KAGVTQTPRYLIKTRGQQVTLSCSPISGHRSVSWYQQTPGQGLQFLFEYFSETQRNKGNFPGRFSGRQFSNSRSEMNVSTLELGDSALYLCASSLQATDTQYFGPGTRLTVL.

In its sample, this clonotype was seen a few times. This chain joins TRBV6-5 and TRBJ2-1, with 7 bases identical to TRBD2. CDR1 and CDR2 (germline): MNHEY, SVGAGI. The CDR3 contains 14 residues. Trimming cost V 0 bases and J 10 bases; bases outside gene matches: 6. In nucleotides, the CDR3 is TGTGCCAGCAGTTACTCCGGGAGGTCCCCCGAGCAGTTCTTC. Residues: CASSYSGRSPEQFF.

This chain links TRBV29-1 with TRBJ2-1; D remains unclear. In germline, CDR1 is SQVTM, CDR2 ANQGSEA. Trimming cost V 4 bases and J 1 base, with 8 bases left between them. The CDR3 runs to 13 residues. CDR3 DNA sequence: TGCAGCGTTGGTGCGTCTTCCTACAATGAGCAGTTCTTC. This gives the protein CSVGASSYNEQFF.